The present TCR beta chain was sequenced within a study of molecular identifiers for immune sequencing clone quantification. At the level of the study: RNA from approximately 20,000 or 98,000 naive CD8 cells was split five ways in replicates, with four sequenced.

TCRdb redid the calling of the PCR reads with MiXCR, one entry per CDR3 protein. The data hold more than 550,000 distinct CDR3 sequences, with about 25% observed a single time. The germline gives CDR1 LNHDA, CDR2 SQIVND (reference sequence). Trimming left V 7 bases short and J 4 bases short, with 13 bases between. The CDR3 runs to 14 residues. This clonotype was detected a few times. The target antigen is unknown. From around 18,000 to 910,000 sorted cells, naive CD8 libraries were generated with 10%, 30% or 50% RNA. The study, taken as a whole, reports: Sharing of a barcode by identical TCR molecules could cause highly expanded clone sizes to be underestimated.

The chain carries TRBV19 and TRBJ2-2; D is unresolved. The sequence came from a human donor in good health. Some libraries in this study had Jurkat cell RNA spiked in. Specimen: naive CD8+ T cells from blood, with Jurkat cell RNA spiked in. Sample subset: FACS-sorted CD8+CD4-CCR7+CD45RA+ naive T cells. This chain's CDR3 is CASIGSLGTGELFF. For the CDR3, the DNA is TGTGCCAGTATCGGGTCCCTAGGCACCGGGGAGCTGTTTTTT.